This T cell receptor (beta chain) appears in the sequencing data of a study of cytomegalovirus exposure and HLA in healthy donors. The PCR used 60 Vbeta and 13 Jbeta primers. TCRdb keeps only in-frame clones here, not all; method: immunoSEQ multiplex PCR. The sample records 100,000 to 150,000 clones, 75% to 85% being singletons. As concerns this clone: What it binds is not known.

The CDR3 is 16 amino acids. Per germline, CDR1 SGHNT and CDR2 YYREEE (reference sequence). V lost 4 bases, J lost 2 bases, and 19 bases lay in between. The study, taken as a whole, reports: One later analysis reportedly identified an Asian-associated ancestry cluster that showed fewer N-insertions than the roughly 600-donor mean.

The specimen sequenced was PBMCs. The clonotype was recovered from a man in his fifties or sixties in good health and CMV-seronegative. The chain uses TRBV5-4 and TRBJ2-7, with a tentative D call TRBD2 (6 bases). The CDR3: CASSHALAIHPYEQYF. The DNA of the CDR3 is TGTGCCAGCAGCCACGCACTAGCAATACACCCCTACGAGCAGTACTTC.